The 11 T cell receptor beta chains below come from one sample, sequenced in a study of graft-versus-host responses after intestinal transplantation. Generated by immunoSEQ multiplex PCR, the TCRdb table keeps only in-frame clones and is missing some. The table lists under 15,000 clones, about 29% of them singletons. There were about 200,000 CFSE-labeled responder cells plated together with about 200,000 irradiated, violet-dye-labeled stimulator cells. Sequencing was performed on alloreactive CD8+ T cells from a mixed lymphocyte reaction culture, taken before intestinal transplant. This sample's subset: CFSE-low proliferating T cells sorted from roughly 6-day pre-transplant mixed lymphocyte reaction (GvH or HvG direction). The receptors derive from a human patient who received an intestinal transplant.

The chain joins TRBV2 to TRBJ2-5; no definite D call. The CDR3 runs 14 residues. Trimming shortened V by 1 base and J by 2 bases, and 8 bases separated the two germline ends. Germline V gene sequence: CDR1 SNHLY, CDR2 FYNNEI. Written as DNA, the CDR3 is TGTGCCAGCAGTGAAGTCAGATATCAAGAGACCCAGTACTTC. Amino acids: CASSEVRYQETQYF.

Concerning this clone itself: This sequence may be a read error, since a much larger clone differs from it by one base. Distinct nucleotide sequences in the sample also encode this CDR3. The V and J genes are TRBV6-1 and TRBJ2-2; D is possibly TRBD1 (6 bases). The V and J ends lost 1 base and 4 bases respectively, with 19 bases between them. Germline V CDR1 and CDR2: MNHNS, SASEGT. The CDR3 covers 18 residues. CDR3 sequence: CASSEVGWVAGATGELFF. The CDR3, as DNA: TGTGCCAGCAGTGAAGTGGGGTGGGTGGCAGGGGCCACCGGGGAGCTGTTTTTT.

This clone was counted a few times. V gene TRBV6-6 combines with J gene TRBJ1-5; D possibly corresponds to TRBD1 (6 bases). Germline V gene sequence: CDR1 MNHNY, CDR2 SVGAGI (reference sequence). The V end was cut by 6 bases, the J end by 9 bases, with 15 bases between. The CDR3 is made up of 13 amino acids. The CDR3 is CASSQTGIRPQHF. The CDR3 nucleotides are TGTGCCAGCAGCCAAACAGGGATTCGGCCCCAGCATTTT.

At least ten counts were recorded for this clone. The V call is TRBV4-2, the J call TRBJ2-7, with TRBD2 identical over 16 bases. CDR1 LGHNA and CDR2 YNFKEQ come from the germline V gene. The ends lost 3 bases at V and 5 bases at J; junction bases unmatched: 4. The CDR3 runs to 16 residues. The CDR3, as DNA: TGTGCCAGCAGCCAGGGGACTAGCGGGGGGGTAGACGAGCAGTACTTC. It translates to CASSQGTSGGVDEQYF.

The J gene is TRBJ1-6, the V gene TRBV7-2; D is perhaps TRBD1 (6 bases). V shed 5 bases and J shed 9 bases, with 20 bases lying between them. The CDR3 consists of 16 residues. Germline V gene data show CDR1 as SGHTA and CDR2 as FQGNSA. CDR3 coding DNA: TGTGCCAGCAGCCCACACCCCGGGGGCGTCGGTTCACCCCTCCACTTT. It translates to CASSPHPGGVGSPLHF.

The rearrangement joins TRBV25-1 to TRBJ2-2; TRBD1 agrees at 12 bases. The J segment lost 5 bases and the V segment lost 5 bases, leaving 12 bases of the junction unmatched. The CDR3 is 18 amino acids. Germline CDR1 is MGHDK and CDR2 is SYGVNS. The DNA for the CDR3 is TGTGCCAGCAGTAGTCCGGGACAGGGGGCGAGTTTTACCGGGGAGCTGTTTTTT. Translation: CASSSPGQGASFTGELFF.

This chain connects TRBV11-2 to TRBJ2-1; weak D call: TRBD2 (6 bases). Germline V gene data show CDR1 as SGHAT and CDR2 as FQNNGV. This CDR3 contains 19 residues. Trimming stripped 5 bases from V and 4 bases from J, with 27 bases between. CDR3 sequence (DNA): TGTGCCAGCAGCCTCTTGGGACTTTTAGTTGGGTCACTATACAATGAGCAGTTCTTC. This translates into CASSLLGLLVGSLYNEQFF. Drawing the rest from reference TRBV11-2 and TRBJ2-1, the complete variable domain is EAGVAQSPRYKIIEKRQSVAFWCNPISGHATLYWYQQILGQGPKLLIQFQNNGVVDDSQLPKDRFSAERLKGVDSTLKIQPAKLEDSAVYLCASSLLGLLVGSLYNEQFFGPGTRLTVL.

The V and J genes are TRBV6-6 and TRBJ2-7; possible D gene TRBD2, 5 bases. Trimming stripped 5 bases from V and 2 bases from J, with 10 bases between. From germline, CDR1 is MNHNY and CDR2 SVGAGI (reference sequence). CDR3 size: 13 residues. The chain's CDR3 is CASSVGITYEQYF. Written as DNA, the CDR3 is TGTGCCAGCAGTGTCGGGATTACCTACGAGCAGTACTTC.

The J gene is TRBJ2-7, the V gene TRBV5-4; D uncertain. CDR1 SGHNT and CDR2 YYREEE come from the germline V gene (reference sequence). This CDR3 contains 12 residues. Trimming removed 0 bases at V and 3 bases at J, with 4 bases between. In DNA, the CDR3 is TGTGCCAGCAGCTTGGGCGGCTACGAGCAGTACTTC. This encodes CASSLGGYEQYF.

The chain carries TRBV9 and TRBJ2-3, with 7 positions matching TRBD2. CDR3 length: 15 amino acids. CDR1 is SGDLS, CDR2 YYNGEE, per germline. V shed 0 bases and J 6 bases; nucleotides not matched to a gene: 7. CDR3: CASSVDGTITDTQYF. CDR3 DNA: TGTGCCAGCAGCGTAGATGGGACTATCACGGATACGCAGTATTTT.

In this sample, this clone turned up once. The chain links TRBV28 to TRBJ2-3, with 7 nucleotides matching TRBD2. The CDR3 is 17 residues long. V lost 4 bases and J lost 3; bases outside the gene matches: 13. Germline V gene lookup returns CDR1 MDHEN and CDR2 SYDVKM. In DNA, the CDR3 is TGTGCCAGCAGTTCCCAGGATGGCGGGAGTCAGACAGATACGCAGTATTTT. This gives the protein CASSSQDGGSQTDTQYF.